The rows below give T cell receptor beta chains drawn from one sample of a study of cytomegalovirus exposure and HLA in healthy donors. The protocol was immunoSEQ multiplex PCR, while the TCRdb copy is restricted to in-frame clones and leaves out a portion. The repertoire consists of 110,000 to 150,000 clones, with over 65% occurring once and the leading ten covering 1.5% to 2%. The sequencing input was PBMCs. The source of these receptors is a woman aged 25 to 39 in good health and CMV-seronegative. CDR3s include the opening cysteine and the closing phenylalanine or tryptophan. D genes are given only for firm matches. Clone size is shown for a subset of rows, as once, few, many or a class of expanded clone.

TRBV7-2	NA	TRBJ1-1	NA	CASSLDFNTEAFF	TGTGCCAGCAGCTTAGACTTTAACACTGAAGCTTTCTTT
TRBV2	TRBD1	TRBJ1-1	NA	CASNRRGPTEAFF	TGTGCCAGCAACAGAAGGGGGCCCACTGAAGCTTTCTTT
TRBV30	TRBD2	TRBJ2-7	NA	CAWSARIGLAGAYEQYF	TGTGCCTGGAGTGCCCGTATCGGACTAGCGGGGGCCTACGAGCAGTACTTC
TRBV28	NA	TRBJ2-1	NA	CASSRRMDKPAYNEQFF	TGTGCCAGCAGTCGGAGAATGGACAAGCCTGCCTACAATGAGCAGTTCTTC
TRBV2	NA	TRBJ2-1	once	CASIWEQVTVNEQFF	TGTGCCAGCATCTGGGAGCAGGTAACGGTCAATGAGCAGTTCTTC
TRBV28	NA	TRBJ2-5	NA	CASSTPGNQETQYF	TGTGCCAGCAGCACTCCAGGGAATCAAGAGACCCAGTACTTC
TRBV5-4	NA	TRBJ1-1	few	CASSPGVNTEAFF	TGTGCCAGCAGCCCGGGGGTGAACACTGAAGCTTTCTTT
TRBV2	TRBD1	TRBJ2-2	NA	CASTGQGADTGELFF	TGTGCCAGCACGGGACAGGGGGCTGACACCGGGGAGCTGTTTTTT
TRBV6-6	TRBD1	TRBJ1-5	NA	CASRDRDNQPQHF	TGTGCCAGCAGGGACAGGGATAATCAGCCCCAGCATTTT
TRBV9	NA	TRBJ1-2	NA	CASSVGLIRNYGYTF	TGTGCCAGCAGCGTGGGCCTAATCCGAAACTATGGCTACACCTTC
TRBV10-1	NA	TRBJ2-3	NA	CASRSGTLSTDTQYF	TGCGCCAGCCGGAGCGGCACCCTAAGCACAGATACGCAGTATTTT
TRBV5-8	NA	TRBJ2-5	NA	CASSPRGGVKTQYF	TGTGCCAGCAGCCCGAGGGGGGGCGTAAAGACCCAGTACTTC
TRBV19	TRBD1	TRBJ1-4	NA	CASSPRGRVEKLFF	TGTGCCAGTAGTCCGAGGGGGCGGGTTGAAAAACTGTTTTTT
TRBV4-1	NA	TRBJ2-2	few	CASSPANTGELFF	TGCGCCAGCAGCCCCGCGAACACCGGGGAGCTGTTTTTT
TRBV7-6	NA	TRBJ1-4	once	CASSLGLAGSREENEKLFF	TGTGCCAGCAGCTTAGGCTTGGCGGGGTCGAGGGAAGAGAATGAAAAACTGTTTTTT
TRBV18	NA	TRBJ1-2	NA	CASSETANYGYTF	TGTGCCAGCTCGGAGACGGCTAACTATGGCTACACCTTC
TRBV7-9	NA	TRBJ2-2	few	CASTLAPGDTGELFF	TGTGCCAGCACCCTGGCCCCGGGGGACACCGGGGAGCTGTTTTTT
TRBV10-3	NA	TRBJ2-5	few	CAISEGSNQETQYF	TGTGCCATCAGTGAGGGTAGCAACCAAGAGACCCAGTACTTC
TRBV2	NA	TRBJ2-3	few	CASSGLLGGERTDTQYF	TGTGCCAGCAGTGGACTGCTCGGAGGGGAACGCACAGATACGCAGTATTTT
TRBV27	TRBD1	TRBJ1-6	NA	CASRGQGTSPLHF	TGTGCCAGCCGCGGACAGGGAACTTCACCCCTCCACTTT
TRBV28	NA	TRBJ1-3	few	CASSFWSSGNTIYF	TGTGCCAGCAGTTTTTGGAGCTCTGGAAACACCATATATTTT
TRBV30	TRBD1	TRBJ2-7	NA	CAWSTGDRGKNYEQYF	TGTGCCTGGAGTACTGGAGACAGGGGCAAAAACTACGAGCAGTACTTC
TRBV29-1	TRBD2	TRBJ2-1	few	CSVDGAGGPHALFF	TGCAGCGTTGATGGGGCGGGGGGGCCCCACGCTCTGTTCTTC
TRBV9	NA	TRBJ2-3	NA	CASSVGGGDTQYF	TGTGCCAGCAGCGTAGGAGGGGGAGATACGCAGTATTTT
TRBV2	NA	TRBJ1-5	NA	CASRGDTSLTQPQHF	TGTGCCAGCAGGGGGGACACCTCACTGACTCAGCCCCAGCATTTT
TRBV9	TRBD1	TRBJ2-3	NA	CASSARQGIDTQYF	TGTGCCAGCAGCGCCCGACAGGGAATAGATACGCAGTATTTT
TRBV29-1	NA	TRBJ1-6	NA	CGVLEGSSYNSPLHF	TGCGGCGTTTTGGAGGGATCATCCTATAACTCACCCCTCCACTTT
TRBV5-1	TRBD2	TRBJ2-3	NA	CASSVSSGRAQDTQYF	TGCGCCAGCAGCGTCTCAAGCGGGAGGGCCCAAGATACGCAGTATTTT
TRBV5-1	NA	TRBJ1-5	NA	CASSPGAGGSQPQHF	TGCGCCAGCAGCCCAGGGGCGGGGGGCAGTCAGCCCCAGCATTTT
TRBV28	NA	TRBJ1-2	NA	CASSLLGVSYGYTF	TGTGCCAGCAGCCTCCTAGGGGTTTCCTATGGCTACACCTTC
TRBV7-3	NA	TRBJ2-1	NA	CASSPDRGNEQFF	TGTGCCAGCAGCCCGGACCGGGGCAATGAGCAGTTCTTC
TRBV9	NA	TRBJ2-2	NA	CASGKDTDTGELFF	TGTGCCAGCGGAAAGGACACAGACACCGGGGAGCTGTTTTTT
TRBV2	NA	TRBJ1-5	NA	CASSEPIWRAQLENSNQPQHF	TGTGCCAGCAGTGAACCGATCTGGAGGGCTCAACTGGAGAATAGCAATCAGCCCCAGCATTTT
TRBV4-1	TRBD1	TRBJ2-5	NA	CASSQVDRPETQYF	TGCGCCAGCAGCCAAGTGGACAGGCCAGAGACCCAGTACTTC
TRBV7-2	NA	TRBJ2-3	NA	CASSSASGGDTQYF	TGTGCCAGCAGTTCAGCGAGTGGAGGAGATACGCAGTATTTT
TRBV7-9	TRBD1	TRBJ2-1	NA	CASSFPPLQGDGGKFF	TGTGCCAGCAGCTTCCCACCATTACAGGGGGATGGTGGAAAATTCTTC
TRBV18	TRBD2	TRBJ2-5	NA	CASSPLPGRETQYF	TGTGCCAGCTCACCACTTCCCGGGAGGGAGACCCAGTACTTC
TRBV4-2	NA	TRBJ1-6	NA	CASSHSGLSSYNSPLHF	TGTGCCAGCAGCCACTCAGGGTTAAGCTCCTATAATTCACCCCTCCACTTT
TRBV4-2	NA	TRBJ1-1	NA	CASTPRLGDGSTEAFF	TGTGCCAGCACCCCCCGCTTGGGGGACGGGAGCACTGAAGCTTTCTTT
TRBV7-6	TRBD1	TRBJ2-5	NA	CASTSPGQGVFGETQYF	TGTGCCAGCACCTCCCCGGGACAGGGGGTTTTTGGAGAGACCCAGTACTTC
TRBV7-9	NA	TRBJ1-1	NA	CASSLDHGGVFTEAFF	TGTGCCAGCAGCTTAGACCACGGGGGGGTCTTCACTGAAGCTTTCTTT
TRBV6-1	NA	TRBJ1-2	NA	CASSVGSYGYTF	TGTGCCAGCAGTGTTGGCAGCTATGGCTACACCTTC
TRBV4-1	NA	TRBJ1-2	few	CASSQNDRSRGYTF	TGCGCCAGCAGCCAAAACGACAGGTCTCGTGGCTACACCTTC
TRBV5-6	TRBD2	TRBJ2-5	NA	CASSSDVAGGLETQYF	TGTGCCAGCAGCTCAGACGTAGCGGGAGGTCTAGAGACTCAGTACTTC
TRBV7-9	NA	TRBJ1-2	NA	CASTWTGLYGYTF	TGTGCCAGCACTTGGACTGGCCTTTATGGCTACACCTTC
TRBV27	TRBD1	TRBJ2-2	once	CASSTRDRGTGELFF	TGTGCCAGCAGCACAAGGGACAGAGGCACCGGGGAGCTGTTTTTT
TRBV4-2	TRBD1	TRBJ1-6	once	CASSQEVGDRGYSPLHF	TGTGCCAGCAGCCAAGAGGTGGGTGACAGGGGGTATTCACCCCTCCACTTT
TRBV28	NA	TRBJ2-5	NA	CASSRNRLRQYF	TGTGCCAGCAGTCGAAACAGGTTGAGGCAGTACTTC
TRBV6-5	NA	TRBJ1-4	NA	CASSGGFPNEKLFF	TGTGCCAGCAGTGGAGGGTTTCCTAATGAAAAACTGTTTTTT
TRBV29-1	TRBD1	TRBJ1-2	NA	CSVEHGQGDGYTF	TGCAGCGTTGAACACGGGCAGGGGGATGGCTACACCTTC
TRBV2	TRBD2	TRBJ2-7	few	CASSVASGGGINEQYF	TGTGCCAGCAGTGTGGCTAGCGGGGGGGGTATCAACGAGCAGTACTTC
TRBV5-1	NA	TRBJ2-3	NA	CASSLTGVGADTQYF	TGCGCCAGCAGCTTGACCGGGGTCGGGGCAGATACGCAGTATTTT
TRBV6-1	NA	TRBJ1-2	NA	CASRLDMLYGYTF	TGTGCCAGCAGACTGGACATGCTCTATGGCTACACCTTC
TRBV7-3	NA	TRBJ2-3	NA	CASSTYGDTQYF	TGTGCCAGCAGCACGTACGGAGATACGCAGTATTTT
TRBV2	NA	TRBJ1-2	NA	CASSEAGQVDGYTF	TGTGCCAGCAGTGAAGCGGGCCAGGTGGATGGCTACACCTTC
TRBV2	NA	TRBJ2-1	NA	CASKLNFDNEQFF	TGTGCCAGCAAATTAAACTTCGACAATGAGCAGTTCTTC
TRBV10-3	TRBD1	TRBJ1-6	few	CAISDRDSPLHF	TGTGCCATCAGCGACAGGGATTCACCCCTCCACTTT
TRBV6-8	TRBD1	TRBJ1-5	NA	CATTRGNRGVGNQPQHF	TGTGCCACCACGCGGGGGAACAGGGGGGTGGGCAATCAGCCCCAGCATTTT
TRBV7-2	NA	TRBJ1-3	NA	CASSLRRERNTIYF	TGTGCCAGCAGCTTGCGGAGGGAACGAAACACCATATATTTT
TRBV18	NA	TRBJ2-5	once	CASSPDGVVGTQYF	TGTGCCAGCTCACCCGACGGGGTTGTAGGGACCCAGTACTTC